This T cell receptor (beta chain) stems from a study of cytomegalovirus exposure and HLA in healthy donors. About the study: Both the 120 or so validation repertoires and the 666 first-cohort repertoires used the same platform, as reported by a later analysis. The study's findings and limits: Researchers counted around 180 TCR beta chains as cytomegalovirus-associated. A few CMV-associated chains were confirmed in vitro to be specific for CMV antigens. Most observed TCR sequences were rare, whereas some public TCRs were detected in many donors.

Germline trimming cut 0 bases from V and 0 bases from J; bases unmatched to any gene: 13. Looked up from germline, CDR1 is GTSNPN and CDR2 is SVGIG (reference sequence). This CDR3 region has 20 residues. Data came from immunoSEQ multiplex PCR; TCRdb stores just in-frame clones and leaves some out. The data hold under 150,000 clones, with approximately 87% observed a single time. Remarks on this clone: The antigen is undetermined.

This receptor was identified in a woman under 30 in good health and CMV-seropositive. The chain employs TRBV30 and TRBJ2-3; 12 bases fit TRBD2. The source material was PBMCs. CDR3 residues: CAWSVRLGLAGGRSTDTQYF. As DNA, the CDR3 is TGTGCCTGGAGTGTACGATTGGGGCTAGCGGGGGGGCGAAGCACAGATACGCAGTATTTT.